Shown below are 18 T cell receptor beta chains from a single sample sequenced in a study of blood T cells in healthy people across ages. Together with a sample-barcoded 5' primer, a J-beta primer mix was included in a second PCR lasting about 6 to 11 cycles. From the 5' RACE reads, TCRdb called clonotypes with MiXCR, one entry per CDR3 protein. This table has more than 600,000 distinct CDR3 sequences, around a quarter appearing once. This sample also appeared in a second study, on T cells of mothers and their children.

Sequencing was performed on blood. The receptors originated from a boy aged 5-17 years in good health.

This CDR3 reads CASSSSGGGANVLTF. For the CDR3, the DNA is TGTGCCAGCAGCTCCTCAGGGGGTGGGGCCAACGTCCTGACTTTC. This chain uses TRBV5-6 with TRBJ2-6, with 7 nucleotides matching TRBD1. The trim removed 3 bases at V and 3 bases at J, leaving 3 bases unmatched. Germline V lookup: CDR1 SGHDT, CDR2 YYEEEE. The CDR3 length is 15 residues.

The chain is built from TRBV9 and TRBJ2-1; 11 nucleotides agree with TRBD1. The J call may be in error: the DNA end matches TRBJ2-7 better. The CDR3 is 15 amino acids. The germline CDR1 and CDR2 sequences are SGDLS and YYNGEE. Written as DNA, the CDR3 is TGTGCCAAAGGACAGGGGGCCTCACTATACTACGAGCAGTACTTC. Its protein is CAKGQGASLYYEQYF.

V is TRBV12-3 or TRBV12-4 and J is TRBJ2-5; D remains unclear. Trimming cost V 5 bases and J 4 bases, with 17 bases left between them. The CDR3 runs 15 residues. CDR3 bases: TGTGCCAGCAGTCGAACTCCTGAGAGAGTAGAGACCCAGTACTTC. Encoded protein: CASSRTPERVETQYF.

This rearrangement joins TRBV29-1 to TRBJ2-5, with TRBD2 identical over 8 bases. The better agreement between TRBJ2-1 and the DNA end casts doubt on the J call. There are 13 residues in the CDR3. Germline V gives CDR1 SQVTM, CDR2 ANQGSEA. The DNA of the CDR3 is TGCAGCGTTGAGGCTAGCGGGTACAATGAGCAGTTCTTC. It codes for CSVEASGYNEQFF.

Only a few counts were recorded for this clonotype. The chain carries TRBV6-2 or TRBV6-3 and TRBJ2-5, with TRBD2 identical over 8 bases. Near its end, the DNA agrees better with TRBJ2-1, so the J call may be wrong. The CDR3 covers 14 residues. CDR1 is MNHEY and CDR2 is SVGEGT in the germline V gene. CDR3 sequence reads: CASSPGGGNNEQFF. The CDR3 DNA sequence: TGTGCCAGCAGTCCGGGGGGGGGAAACAATGAGCAGTTCTTC.

The CDR3 spells CASSLAQRSYNEQFF. CDR3 bases: TGTGCCAGCAGCTTAGCCCAGCGGAGCTACAATGAGCAGTTCTTC. The chain employs TRBV7-2 and TRBJ2-1; D is possibly TRBD2 (5 bases). The CDR3 has 15 residues. V lost 0 bases, J lost 3 bases, and 9 bases lay in between. The germline CDR1 and CDR2 sequences are SGHTA and FQGNSA.

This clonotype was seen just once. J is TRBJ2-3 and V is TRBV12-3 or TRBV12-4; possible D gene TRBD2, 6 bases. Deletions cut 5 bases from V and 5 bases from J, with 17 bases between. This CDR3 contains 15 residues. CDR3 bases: TGTGCCAGCAGTCCCGAGTGGGCCGGGGGAGATACGCAGTATTTT. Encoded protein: CASSPEWAGGDTQYF.

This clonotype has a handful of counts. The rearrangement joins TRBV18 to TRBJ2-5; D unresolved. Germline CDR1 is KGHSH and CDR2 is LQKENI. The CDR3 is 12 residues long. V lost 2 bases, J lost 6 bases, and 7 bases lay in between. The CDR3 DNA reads TGTGCCAGCTCACCAGTCGGACAGACCCAGTACTTC. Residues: CASSPVGQTQYF.

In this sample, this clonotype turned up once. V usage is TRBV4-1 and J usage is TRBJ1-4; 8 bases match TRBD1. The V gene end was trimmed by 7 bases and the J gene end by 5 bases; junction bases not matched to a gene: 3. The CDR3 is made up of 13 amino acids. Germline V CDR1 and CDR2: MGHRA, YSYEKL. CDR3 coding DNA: TGCGCCAGCACGGACAGGGTCAATGAAAAACTGTTTTTT. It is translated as CASTDRVNEKLFF.

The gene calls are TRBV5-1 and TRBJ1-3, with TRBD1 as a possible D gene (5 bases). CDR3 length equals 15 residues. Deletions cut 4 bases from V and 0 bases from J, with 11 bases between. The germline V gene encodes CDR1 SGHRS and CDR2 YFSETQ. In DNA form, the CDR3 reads TGCGCCAGCAGCCCGGACATATACTCTGGAAACACCATATATTTT. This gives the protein CASSPDIYSGNTIYF.

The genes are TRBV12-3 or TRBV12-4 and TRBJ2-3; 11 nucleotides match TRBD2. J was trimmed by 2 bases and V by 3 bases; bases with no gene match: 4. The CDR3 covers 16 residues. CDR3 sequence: CASSFGSGGVTDTQYF. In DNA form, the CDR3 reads TGTGCCAGCAGTTTTGGTAGCGGGGGGGTCACAGATACGCAGTATTTT.

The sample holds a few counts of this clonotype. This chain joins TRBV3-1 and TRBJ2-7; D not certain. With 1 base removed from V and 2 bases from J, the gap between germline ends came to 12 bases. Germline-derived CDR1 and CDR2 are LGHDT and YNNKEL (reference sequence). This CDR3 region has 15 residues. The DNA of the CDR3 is TGTGCCAGCAGCCAAGTAGGGCTAACGGCCTACGAGCAGTACTTC. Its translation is CASSQVGLTAYEQYF.

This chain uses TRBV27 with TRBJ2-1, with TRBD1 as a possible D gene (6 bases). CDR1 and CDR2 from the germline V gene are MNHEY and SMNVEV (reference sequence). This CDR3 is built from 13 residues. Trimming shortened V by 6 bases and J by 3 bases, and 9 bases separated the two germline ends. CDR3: CASSWDNYNEQFF. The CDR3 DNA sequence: TGTGCCAGCAGCTGGGACAACTACAATGAGCAGTTCTTC.

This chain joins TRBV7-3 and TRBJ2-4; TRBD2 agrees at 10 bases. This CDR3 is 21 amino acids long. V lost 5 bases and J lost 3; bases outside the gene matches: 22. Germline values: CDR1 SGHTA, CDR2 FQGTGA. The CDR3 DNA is TGTGCCAGCAGCCCCTTACCGCCGGGACTAGCGAAGTGGGAGGGCAAAAACATTCAGTACTTC. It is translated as CASSPLPPGLAKWEGKNIQYF.

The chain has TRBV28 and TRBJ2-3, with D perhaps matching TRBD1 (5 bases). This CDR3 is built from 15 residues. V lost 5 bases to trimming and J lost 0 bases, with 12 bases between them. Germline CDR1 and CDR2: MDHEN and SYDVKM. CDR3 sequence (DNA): TGTGCCAGCAGTCCCGACAGCTTTAGCACAGATACGCAGTATTTT. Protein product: CASSPDSFSTDTQYF. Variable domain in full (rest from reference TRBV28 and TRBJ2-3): DVKVTQSSRYLVKRTGEKVFLECVQDMDHENMFWYRQDPGLGLRLIYFSYDVKMKEKGDIPEGYSVSREKKERFSLILESASTNQTSMYLCASSPDSFSTDTQYFGPGTRLTVL.

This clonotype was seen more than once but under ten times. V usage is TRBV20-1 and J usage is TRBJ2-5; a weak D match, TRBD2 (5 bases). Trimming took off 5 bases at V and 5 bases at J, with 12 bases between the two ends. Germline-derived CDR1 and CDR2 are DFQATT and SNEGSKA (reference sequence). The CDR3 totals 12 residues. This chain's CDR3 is CSALGVGETQYF. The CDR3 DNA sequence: TGCAGTGCTCTCGGGGTCGGGGAGACCCAGTACTTC.

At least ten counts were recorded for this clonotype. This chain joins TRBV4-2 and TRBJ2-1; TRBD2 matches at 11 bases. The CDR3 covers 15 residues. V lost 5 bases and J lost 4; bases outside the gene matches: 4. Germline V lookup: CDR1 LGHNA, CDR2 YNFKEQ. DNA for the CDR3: TGTGCCAGCAGCAATACTAGCGGGAGTTACAATGAGCAGTTCTTC. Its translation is CASSNTSGSYNEQFF.

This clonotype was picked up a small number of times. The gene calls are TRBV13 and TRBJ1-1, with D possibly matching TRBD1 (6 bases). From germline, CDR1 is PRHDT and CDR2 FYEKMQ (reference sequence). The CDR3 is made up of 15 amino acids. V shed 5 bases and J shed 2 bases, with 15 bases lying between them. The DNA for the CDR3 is TGTGCCAGCAGCGTACAGGGCGAATCAAACACTGAAGCTTTCTTT. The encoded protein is CASSVQGESNTEAFF. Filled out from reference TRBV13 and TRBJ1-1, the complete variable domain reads AAGVIQSPRHLIKEKRETATLKCYPIPRHDTVYWYQQGPGQDPQFLISFYEKMQSDKGSIPDRFSAQQFSDYHSELNMSSLELGDSALYFCASSVQGESNTEAFFGQGTRLTVV.